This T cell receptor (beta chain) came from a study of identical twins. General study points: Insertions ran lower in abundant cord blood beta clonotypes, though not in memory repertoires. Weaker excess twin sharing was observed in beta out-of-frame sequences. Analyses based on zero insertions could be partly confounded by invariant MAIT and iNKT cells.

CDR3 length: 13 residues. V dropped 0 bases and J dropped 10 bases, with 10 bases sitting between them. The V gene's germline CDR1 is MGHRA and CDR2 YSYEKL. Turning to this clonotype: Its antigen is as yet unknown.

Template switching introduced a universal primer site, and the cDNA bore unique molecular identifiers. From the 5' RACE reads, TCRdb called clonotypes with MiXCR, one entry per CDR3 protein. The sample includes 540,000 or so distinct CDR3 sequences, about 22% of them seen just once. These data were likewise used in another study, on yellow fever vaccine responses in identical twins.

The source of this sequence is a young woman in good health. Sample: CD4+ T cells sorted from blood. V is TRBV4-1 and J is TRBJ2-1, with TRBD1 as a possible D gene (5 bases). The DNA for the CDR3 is TGCGCCAGCAGCCAAGATAGGGGTTGGGAGCAGTTCTTC. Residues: CASSQDRGWEQFF.